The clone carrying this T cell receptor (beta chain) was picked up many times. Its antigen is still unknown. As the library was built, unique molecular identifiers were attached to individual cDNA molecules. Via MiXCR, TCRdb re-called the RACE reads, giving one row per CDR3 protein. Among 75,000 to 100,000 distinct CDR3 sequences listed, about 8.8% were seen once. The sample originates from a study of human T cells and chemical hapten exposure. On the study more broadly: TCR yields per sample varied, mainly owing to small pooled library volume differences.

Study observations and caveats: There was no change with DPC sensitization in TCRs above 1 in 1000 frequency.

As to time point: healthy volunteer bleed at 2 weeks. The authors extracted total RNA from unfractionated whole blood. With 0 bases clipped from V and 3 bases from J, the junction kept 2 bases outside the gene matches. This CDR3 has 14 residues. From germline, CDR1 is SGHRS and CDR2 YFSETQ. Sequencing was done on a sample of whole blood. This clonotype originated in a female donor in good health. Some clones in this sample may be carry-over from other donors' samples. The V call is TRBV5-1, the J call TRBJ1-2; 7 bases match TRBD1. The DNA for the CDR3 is TGCGCCAGCAGCTTGGGTACAGGGGACTATGGCTACACCTTC. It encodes CASSLGTGDYGYTF.